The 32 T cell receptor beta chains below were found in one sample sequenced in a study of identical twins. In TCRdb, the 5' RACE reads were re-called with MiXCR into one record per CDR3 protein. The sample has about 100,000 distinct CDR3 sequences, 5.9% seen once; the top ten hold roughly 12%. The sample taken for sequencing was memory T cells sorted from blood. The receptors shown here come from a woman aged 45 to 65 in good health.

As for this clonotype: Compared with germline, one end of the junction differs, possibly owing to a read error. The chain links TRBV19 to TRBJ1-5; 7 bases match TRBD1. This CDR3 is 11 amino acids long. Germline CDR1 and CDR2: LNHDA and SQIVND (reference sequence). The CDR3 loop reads CASRGAGVMDF. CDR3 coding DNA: TGTGCCAGCAGGGGGGCAGGGGTGATGGATTTT.

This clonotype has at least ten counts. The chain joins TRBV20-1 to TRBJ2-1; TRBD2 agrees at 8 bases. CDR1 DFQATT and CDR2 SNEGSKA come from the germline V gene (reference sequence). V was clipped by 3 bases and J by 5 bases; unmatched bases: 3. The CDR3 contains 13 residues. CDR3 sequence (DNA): TGCAGTGCTAGGTCCGGGAGGGACAATGAGCAGTTCTTC. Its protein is CSARSGRDNEQFF.

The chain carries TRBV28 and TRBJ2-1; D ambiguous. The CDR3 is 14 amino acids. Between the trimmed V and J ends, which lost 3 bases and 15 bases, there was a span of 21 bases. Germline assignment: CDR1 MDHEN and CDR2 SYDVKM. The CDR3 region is CASSFSRMAVPTFF. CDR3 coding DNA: TGTGCCAGCAGTTTTTCAAGGATGGCAGTTCCTACGTTCTTC.

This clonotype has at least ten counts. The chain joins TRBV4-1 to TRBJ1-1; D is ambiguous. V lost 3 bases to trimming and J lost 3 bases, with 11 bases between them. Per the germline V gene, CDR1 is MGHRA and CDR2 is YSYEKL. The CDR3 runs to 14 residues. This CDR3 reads CASSHPASDTEAFF. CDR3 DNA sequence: TGCGCCAGCAGCCACCCAGCTAGTGACACTGAAGCTTTCTTT.

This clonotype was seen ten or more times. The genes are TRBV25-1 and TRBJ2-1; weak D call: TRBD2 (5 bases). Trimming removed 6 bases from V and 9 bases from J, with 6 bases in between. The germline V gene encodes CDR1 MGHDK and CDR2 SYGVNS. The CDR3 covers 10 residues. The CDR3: CASSEGEQFF. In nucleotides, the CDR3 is TGTGCCAGCAGCGAGGGTGAGCAGTTCTTC.

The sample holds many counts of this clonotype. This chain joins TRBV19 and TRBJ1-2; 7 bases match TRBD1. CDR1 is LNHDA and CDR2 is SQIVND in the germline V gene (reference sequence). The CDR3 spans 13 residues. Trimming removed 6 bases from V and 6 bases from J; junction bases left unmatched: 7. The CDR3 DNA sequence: TGTGCCAGTAGCCAGACAGGGAGAGATGGCTACACCTTC. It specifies CASSQTGRDGYTF. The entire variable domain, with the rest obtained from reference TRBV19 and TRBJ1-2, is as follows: DGGITQSPKYLFRKEGQNVTLSCEQNLNHDAMYWYRQDPGQGLRLIYYSQIVNDFQKGDIAEGYSVSREKKESFPLTVTSAQKNPTAFYLCASSQTGRDGYTFGSGTRLTVV.

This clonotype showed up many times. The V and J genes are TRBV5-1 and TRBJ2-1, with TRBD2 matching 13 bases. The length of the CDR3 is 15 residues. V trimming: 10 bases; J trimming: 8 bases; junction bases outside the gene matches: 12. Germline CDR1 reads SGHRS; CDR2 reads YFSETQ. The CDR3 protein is CAGSPGLAGSYEQFF. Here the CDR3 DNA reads TGCGCCGGATCTCCGGGACTAGCGGGATCCTATGAGCAGTTCTTC.

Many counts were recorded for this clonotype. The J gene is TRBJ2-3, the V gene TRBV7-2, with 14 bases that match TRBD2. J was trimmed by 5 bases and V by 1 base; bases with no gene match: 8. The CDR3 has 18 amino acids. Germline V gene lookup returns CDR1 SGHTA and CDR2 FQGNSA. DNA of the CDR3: TGTGCCAGCAGCTTAGAGTTCTGGGGGACTAGCGGGAGAGATACGCAGTATTTT. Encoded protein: CASSLEFWGTSGRDTQYF.

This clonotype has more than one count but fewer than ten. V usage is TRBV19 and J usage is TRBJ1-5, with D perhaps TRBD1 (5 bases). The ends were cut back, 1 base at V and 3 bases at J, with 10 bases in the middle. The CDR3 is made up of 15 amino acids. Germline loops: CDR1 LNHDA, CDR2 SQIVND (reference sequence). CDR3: CASSIGRGPNQPQHF. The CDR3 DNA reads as TGTGCCAGTAGTATAGGAAGGGGTCCCAATCAGCCCCAGCATTTT.

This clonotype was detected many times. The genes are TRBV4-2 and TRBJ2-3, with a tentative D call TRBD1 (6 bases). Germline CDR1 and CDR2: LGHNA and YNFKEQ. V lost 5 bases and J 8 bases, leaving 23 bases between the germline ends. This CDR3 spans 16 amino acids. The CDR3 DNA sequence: TGTGCCAGCAGCTCTAGACGTCAACAGGGACCTGGTACGCAGTATTTT. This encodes CASSSRRQQGPGTQYF.

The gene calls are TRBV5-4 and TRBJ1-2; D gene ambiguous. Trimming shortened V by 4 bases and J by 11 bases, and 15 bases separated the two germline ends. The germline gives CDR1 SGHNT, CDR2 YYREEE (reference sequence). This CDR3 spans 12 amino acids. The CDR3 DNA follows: TGTGCCAGCAGCCACCCGCTCGGAGGATACACCTTC. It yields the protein CASSHPLGGYTF.

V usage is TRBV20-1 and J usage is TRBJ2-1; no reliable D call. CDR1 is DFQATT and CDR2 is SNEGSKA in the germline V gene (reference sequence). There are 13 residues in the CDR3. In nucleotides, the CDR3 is TGCAGCCTTCCAAGTTTAAGATCCCGTGAGCAGTTCTTC. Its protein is CSLPSLRSREQFF.

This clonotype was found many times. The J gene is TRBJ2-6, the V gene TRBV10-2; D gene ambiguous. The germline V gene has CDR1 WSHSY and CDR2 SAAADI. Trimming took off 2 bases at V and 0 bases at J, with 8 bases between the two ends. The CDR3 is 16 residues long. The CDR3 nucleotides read TGCGCCAGCAGTGAGAACAGCATCTCTGGGGCCAACGTCCTGACTTTC. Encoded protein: CASSENSISGANVLTF.

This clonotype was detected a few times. The CDR3 DNA reads TGCGCCAGCAGCTTGGCCGGGAGTACCGCCGGTTCTGCTGCTTTCTTT. Its protein is CASSLAGSTAGSAAFF. V is TRBV5-1 and J is TRBJ1-1, with D hard to call. V was clipped by 0 bases and J by 11 bases, with 23 bases between them. This CDR3 is built from 16 residues. Germline CDR1 SGHRS, CDR2 YFSETQ.

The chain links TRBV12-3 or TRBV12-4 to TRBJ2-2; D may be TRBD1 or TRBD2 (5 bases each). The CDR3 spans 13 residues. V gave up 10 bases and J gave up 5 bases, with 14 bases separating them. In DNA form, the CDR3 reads TGTGCCACCCGGGTCGGGGCGACCGGGGAGCTGTTTTTT. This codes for CATRVGATGELFF.

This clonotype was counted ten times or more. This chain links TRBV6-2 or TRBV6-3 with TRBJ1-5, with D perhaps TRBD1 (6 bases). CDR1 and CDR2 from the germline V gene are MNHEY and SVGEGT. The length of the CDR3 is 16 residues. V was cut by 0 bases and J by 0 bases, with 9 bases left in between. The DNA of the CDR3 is TGTGCCAGCAGTTACTCGAAAGGGGGTAGCAATCAGCCCCAGCATTTT. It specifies CASSYSKGGSNQPQHF.

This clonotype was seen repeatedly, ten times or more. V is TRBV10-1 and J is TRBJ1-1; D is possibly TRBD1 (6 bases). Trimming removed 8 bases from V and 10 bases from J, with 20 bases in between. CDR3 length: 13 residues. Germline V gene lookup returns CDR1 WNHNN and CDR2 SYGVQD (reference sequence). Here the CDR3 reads CASQGRGSSRAFF. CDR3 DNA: TGCGCCAGCCAGGGGAGGGGGTCATCAAGAGCTTTCTTT.

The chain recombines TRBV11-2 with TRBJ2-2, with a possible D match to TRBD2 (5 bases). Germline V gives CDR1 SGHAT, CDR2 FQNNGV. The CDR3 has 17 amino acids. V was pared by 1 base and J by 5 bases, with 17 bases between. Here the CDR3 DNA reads TGTGCCAGCAGCTTAGTCCTCGGGAAAGGGTCGACCGGGGAGCTGTTTTTT. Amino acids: CASSLVLGKGSTGELFF.

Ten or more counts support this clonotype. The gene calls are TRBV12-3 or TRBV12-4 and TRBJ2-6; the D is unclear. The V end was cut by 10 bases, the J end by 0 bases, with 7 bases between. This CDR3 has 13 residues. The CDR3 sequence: CANGGSGANVLTF. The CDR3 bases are TGTGCCAACGGTGGCTCTGGGGCCAACGTCCTGACTTTC.

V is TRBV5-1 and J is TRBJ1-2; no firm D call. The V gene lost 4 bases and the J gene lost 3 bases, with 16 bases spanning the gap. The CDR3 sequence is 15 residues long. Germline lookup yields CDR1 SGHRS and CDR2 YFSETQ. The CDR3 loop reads CASSPDGRTHYGYTF. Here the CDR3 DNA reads TGCGCCAGCAGCCCCGATGGGCGGACGCACTATGGCTACACCTTC.

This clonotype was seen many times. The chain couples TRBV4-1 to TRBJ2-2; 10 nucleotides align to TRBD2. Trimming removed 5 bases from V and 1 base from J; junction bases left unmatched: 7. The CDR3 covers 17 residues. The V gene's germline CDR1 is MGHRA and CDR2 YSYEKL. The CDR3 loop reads CASSVPGTSVNTGELFF. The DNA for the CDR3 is TGCGCCAGCAGCGTTCCCGGGACTAGCGTGAACACCGGGGAGCTGTTTTTT.

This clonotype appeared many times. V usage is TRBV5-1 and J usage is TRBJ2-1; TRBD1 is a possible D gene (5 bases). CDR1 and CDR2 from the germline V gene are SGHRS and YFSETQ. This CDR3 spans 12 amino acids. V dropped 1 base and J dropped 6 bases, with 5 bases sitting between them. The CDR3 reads CASSLQGNEQFF. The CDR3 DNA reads TGCGCCAGCAGCTTGCAGGGCAATGAGCAGTTCTTC.

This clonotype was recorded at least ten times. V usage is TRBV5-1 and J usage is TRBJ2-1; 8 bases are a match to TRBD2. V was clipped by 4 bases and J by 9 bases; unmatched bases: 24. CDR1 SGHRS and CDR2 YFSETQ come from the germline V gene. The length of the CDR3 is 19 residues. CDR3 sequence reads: CASSPSGAGGFQGGSEQFF. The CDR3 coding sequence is TGCGCCAGCAGCCCGTCCGGGGCGGGAGGATTCCAAGGTGGGAGTGAGCAGTTCTTC.

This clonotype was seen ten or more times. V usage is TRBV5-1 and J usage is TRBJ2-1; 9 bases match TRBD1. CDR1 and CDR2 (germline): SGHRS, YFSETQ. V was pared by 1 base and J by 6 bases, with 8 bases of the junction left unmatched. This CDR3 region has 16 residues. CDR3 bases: TGCGCCAGCAGCTTGAGAGGGGGGGACAGGGCCAATGAGCAGTTCTTC. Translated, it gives CASSLRGGDRANEQFF.

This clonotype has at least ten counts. DNA for the CDR3: TGTGCCATCCAAGGGCGGGCCATAGGAGAGACCCAGTACTTC. Residues: CAIQGRAIGETQYF. This chain connects TRBV6-1 to TRBJ2-5, with a possible D match to TRBD2 (5 bases). Germline V gene lookup returns CDR1 MNHNS and CDR2 SASEGT. This CDR3 has 14 residues. V was clipped by 10 bases and J by 4 bases, with 19 bases between them.

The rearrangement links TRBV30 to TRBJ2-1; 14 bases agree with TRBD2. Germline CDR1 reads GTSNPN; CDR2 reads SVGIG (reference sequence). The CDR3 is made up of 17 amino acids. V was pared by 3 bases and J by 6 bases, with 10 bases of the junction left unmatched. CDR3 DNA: TGTGCCTGGAGGGGACCGGGGACTAGCGGGAGTCTCAATGAGCAGTTCTTC. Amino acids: CAWRGPGTSGSLNEQFF.

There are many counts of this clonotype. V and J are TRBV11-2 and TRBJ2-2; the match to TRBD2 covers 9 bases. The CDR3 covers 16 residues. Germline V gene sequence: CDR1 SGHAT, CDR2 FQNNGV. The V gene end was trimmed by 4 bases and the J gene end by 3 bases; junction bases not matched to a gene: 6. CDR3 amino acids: CASSSQTSGYTGELFF. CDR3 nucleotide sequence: TGTGCCAGCAGCTCGCAGACTAGCGGCTACACCGGGGAGCTGTTTTTT.

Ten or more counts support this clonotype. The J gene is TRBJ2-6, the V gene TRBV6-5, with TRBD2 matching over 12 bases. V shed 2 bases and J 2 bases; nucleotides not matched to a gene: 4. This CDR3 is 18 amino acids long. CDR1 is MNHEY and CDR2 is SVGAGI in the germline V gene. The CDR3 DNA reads TGTGCCAGCAGTTACAGGGCTAGCGGGAGGGCTGGGGCCAACGTCCTGACTTTC. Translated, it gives CASSYRASGRAGANVLTF.

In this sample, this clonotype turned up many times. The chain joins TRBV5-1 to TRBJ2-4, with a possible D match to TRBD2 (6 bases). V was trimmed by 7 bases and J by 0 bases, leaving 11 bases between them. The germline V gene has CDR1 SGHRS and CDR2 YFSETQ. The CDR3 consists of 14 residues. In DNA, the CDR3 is TGCGCCAGCCGCGGGGAACTAGCCAAAAACATTCAGTACTTC. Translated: CASRGELAKNIQYF.

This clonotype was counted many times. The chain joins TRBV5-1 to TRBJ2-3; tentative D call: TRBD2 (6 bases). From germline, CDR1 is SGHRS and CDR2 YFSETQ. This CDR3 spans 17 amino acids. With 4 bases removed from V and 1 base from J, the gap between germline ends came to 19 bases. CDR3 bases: TGCGCCAGCAGCGCTACCCAAAGCGGGTGGGGCACAGATACGCAGTATTTT. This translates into CASSATQSGWGTDTQYF.

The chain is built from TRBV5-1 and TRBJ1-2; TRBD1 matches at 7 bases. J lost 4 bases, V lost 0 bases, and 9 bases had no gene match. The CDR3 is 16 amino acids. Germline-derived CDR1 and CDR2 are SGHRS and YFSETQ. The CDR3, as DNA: TGCGCCAGCAGCTTGGGGGGAACGGGACAGACCTATGGCTACACCTTC. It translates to CASSLGGTGQTYGYTF.

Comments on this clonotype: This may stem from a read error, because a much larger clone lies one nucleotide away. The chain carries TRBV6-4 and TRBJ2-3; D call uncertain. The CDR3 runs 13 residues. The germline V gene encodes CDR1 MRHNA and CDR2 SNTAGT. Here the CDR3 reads CPSSENAEDTQYF. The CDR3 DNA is TGTCCCAGCAGTGAGAACGCGGAAGATACGCAGTATTTT.